This T cell receptor (beta chain) was identified during a study of T cell changes during pregnancy in multiple sclerosis. TCRdb's table, derived via immunoSEQ multiplex PCR, lists solely in-frame clones and lacks some. The sample carries more than 85,000 clones, 85% to 95% recorded once. This TCR was sampled from a female donor in good health, enrolled as a control in a pregnancy study. The sequencing here drew on peripheral blood, taken in the third trimester of pregnancy.

CDR3 residues: CASSEEGSGANVLTF. Written as DNA, the CDR3 is TGTGCCAGCAGTGAGGAGGGTAGTGGGGCCAACGTCCTGACTTTC. This chain links TRBV2 with TRBJ2-6, with D maybe TRBD2 (6 bases). The germline V gene has CDR1 SNHLY and CDR2 FYNNEI. The CDR3 runs 15 residues. V gave up 3 bases and J gave up 3 bases, with 9 bases separating them.